This T cell receptor (beta chain) was identified in a study of blood T cell repertoires in COVID-19. Clones were read by immunoSEQ multiplex PCR, and TCRdb kept only the in-frame ones, dropping some. The table has a few hundred thousand clones, around 84% seen once. The J segment lost 5 bases and the V segment lost 4 bases, leaving 4 bases of the junction unmatched. The CDR3 consists of 16 residues. Germline CDR1 and CDR2: MNHEY and SVGEGT. The genes are TRBV6-2 or TRBV6-3 and TRBJ2-3, with 15 bases identical to TRBD2. The sequencing input was PBMCs or T cells enriched from blood (not recorded which). This clonotype was obtained from a woman aged 45-60 years who had recovered from COVID-19. For the CDR3, the DNA is TGTGCCAGCAGTTCCCGGACTAGCGGGGGGGGAGATACGCAGTATTTT. Its translation: CASSSRTSGGGDTQYF.